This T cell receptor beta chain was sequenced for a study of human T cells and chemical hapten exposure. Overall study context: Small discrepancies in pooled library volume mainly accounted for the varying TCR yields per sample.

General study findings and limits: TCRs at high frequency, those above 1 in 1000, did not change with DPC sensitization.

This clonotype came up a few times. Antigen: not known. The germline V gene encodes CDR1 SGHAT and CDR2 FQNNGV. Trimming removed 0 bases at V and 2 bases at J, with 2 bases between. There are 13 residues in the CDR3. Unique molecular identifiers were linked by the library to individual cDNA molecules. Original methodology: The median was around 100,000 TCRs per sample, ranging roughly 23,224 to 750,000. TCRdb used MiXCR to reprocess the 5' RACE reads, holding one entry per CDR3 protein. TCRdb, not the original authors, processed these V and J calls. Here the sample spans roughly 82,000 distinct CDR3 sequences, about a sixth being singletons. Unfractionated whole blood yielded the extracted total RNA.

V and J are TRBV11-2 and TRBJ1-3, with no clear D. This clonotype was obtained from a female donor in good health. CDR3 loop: CASSLEPGNTIYF. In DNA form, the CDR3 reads TGTGCCAGCAGCTTAGAGCCTGGAAACACCATATATTTT.